What follows describes a single T cell receptor (beta chain). These data come from a study of blood T cell repertoires in COVID-19. From germline, CDR1 is SGHNT and CDR2 YENEEA. V dropped 5 bases and J dropped 1; count of bases not matched to a gene: 5. This CDR3 has 16 amino acids. TCRdb keeps only in-frame clones here, not all; method: immunoSEQ multiplex PCR. The table records 200,000 to 300,000 clones, around 87% of them present only once. The chain carries TRBV11-3 and TRBJ2-1; 10 bases line up with TRBD1. This receptor was identified in a woman in her sixties or seventies with COVID-19, enrolled during active disease. Sequencing was carried out using peripheral blood. The CDR3 protein is CASSQRQGASYNEQFF. CDR3 coding DNA: TGTGCCAGCAGCCAGAGACAGGGGGCTTCCTACAATGAGCAGTTCTTC.